A single T cell receptor beta chain is shown here with its context. No antigen is known for it. In germline, CDR1 is MGHRA, CDR2 YSYEKL. CDR3 length: 13 residues. Trimming removed 2 bases from V and 4 bases from J, with 5 bases in between. This entry comes from a study of shared clonotypes between healthy human individuals. Study conclusions and caveats: In general, naive subsets displayed greater estimated richness than memory subsets did. The generation probabilities recorded for non-shared clonotypes fell below those of clonotypes shared by all four donors.

Healthy adults negative for HIV, lacking recent acute infections or vaccinations, served as donors. Method: immunoSEQ multiplex PCR; TCRdb's copy keeps in-frame clones and lacks some. The data contain fewer than 350,000 clones, 80% to 90% of them singletons. The sample consisted of memory CD8+ T cells sorted from blood. The subset here: CD45RO+ cells pooled with CCR7-negative TemRA cells. V and J are TRBV4-1 and TRBJ2-2; D is undetermined. This TCR was recovered from a man aged 18-30 years in good health. The CDR3 sequence: CASSQRFTGELFF. The DNA of the CDR3 is TGCGCCAGCAGCCAAAGATTCACCGGGGAGCTGTTTTTT.